Each of the 12 T cell receptor beta chains below was sequenced from the same sample in a study of T cells in tuberculosis. Some clones are missing from TCRdb's copy, which holds only in-frame ones; the method was immunoSEQ multiplex PCR. The table has around 39,000 clones, 93% seen once. The sequenced sample was PBMCs. Receptors originate from a donor aged 10-29 years with latent tuberculosis or without tuberculosis infection.

The chain recombines TRBV15 with TRBJ1-2, with 8 bases fitting TRBD1. Germline trimming cut 2 bases from V and 8 bases from J; bases unmatched to any gene: 16. The CDR3 sequence is 17 residues long. Germline V lookup: CDR1 LNHNV, CDR2 YYDKDF (reference sequence). The CDR3 spells CATSRPLGTGQARGYTF. The CDR3 nucleotides are TGTGCCACCAGCAGACCCCTGGGAACGGGACAGGCTAGAGGCTACACCTTC.

V is TRBV7-9 and J is TRBJ1-4; no firm D call. CDR1 is SEHNR and CDR2 is FQNEAQ in the germline V gene (reference sequence). V was cut by 5 bases and J by 4 bases, with 14 bases left in between. The CDR3 is 15 residues long. DNA of the CDR3: TGTGCCAGCAGCCACTCCGGGTCCTATAATGAAAAACTGTTTTTT. Translation: CASSHSGSYNEKLFF.

The chain couples TRBV30 to TRBJ1-5; 8 nucleotides align to TRBD1. The germline V gene has CDR1 GTSNPN and CDR2 SVGIG (reference sequence). The J segment lost 5 bases and the V segment lost 3 bases, leaving 15 bases of the junction unmatched. The CDR3 is 17 residues long. The CDR3 region is CAWSGGQGEFFYQPQHF. For the CDR3, the DNA is TGTGCCTGGAGCGGCGGACAGGGCGAATTCTTTTATCAGCCCCAGCATTTT.

This rearrangement joins TRBV5-5 to TRBJ2-7; TRBD2 matches at 7 bases. Looked up from germline, CDR1 is SGHKS and CDR2 is YYEKEE (reference sequence). The V gene end was trimmed by 1 base and the J gene end by 1 base; junction bases not matched to a gene: 2. This CDR3 spans 14 amino acids. CDR3 coding DNA: TGTGCCAGCAGCTTGTTGCGGGGGTCCTACGAGCAGTACTTC. The encoded protein is CASSLLRGSYEQYF.

This rearrangement joins TRBV2 to TRBJ2-3, with 13 bases fitting TRBD2. CDR3 size: 13 residues. V lost 8 bases and J lost 7; bases outside the gene matches: 3. Per germline, CDR1 SNHLY and CDR2 FYNNEI. CDR3 sequence: CASEGLAGYTQYF. In DNA form, the CDR3 reads TGTGCCAGCGAGGGACTAGCGGGGTATACGCAGTATTTT. Full variable domain (missing parts from reference TRBV2 and TRBJ2-3): EPEVTQTPSHQVTQMGQEVILRCVPISNHLYFYWYRQILGQKVEFLVSFYNNEISEKSEIFDDQFSVERPDGSNFTLKIRSTKLEDSAMYFCASEGLAGYTQYFGPGTRLTVL.

This sequence joins TRBV7-9 and TRBJ1-3; D remains ambiguous. Trimming removed 5 bases from V and 0 bases from J, with 8 bases in between. Germline V gene data show CDR1 as SEHNR and CDR2 as FQNEAQ (reference sequence). The CDR3 contains 14 residues. CDR3 nucleotides: TGTGCCAGCAGCGCCTCGCGCTCTGGAAACACCATATATTTT. It translates to CASSASRSGNTIYF.

The chain recombines TRBV6-1 with TRBJ2-3; no definite D call. V lost 3 bases and J 12 bases, leaving 16 bases between the germline ends. CDR1 and CDR2 from the germline V gene are MNHNS and SASEGT. The CDR3 sequence is 13 residues long. The CDR3 bases are TGTGCCAGCAGTGACGTTAGGCGGTCCGTTCAGTATTTT. Translated, it gives CASSDVRRSVQYF.

The chain combines TRBV19 with TRBJ2-1; D possibly corresponds to TRBD1 (9 bases). This CDR3 contains 16 residues. Per germline, CDR1 LNHDA and CDR2 SQIVND (reference sequence). The V and J ends lost 6 bases and 7 bases respectively, with 22 bases between them. The CDR3 sequence: CASRRGGTGRGNEQFF. CDR3 coding DNA: TGTGCCAGTAGACGCGGGGGGACAGGGCGGGGAAATGAGCAGTTCTTC.

J is TRBJ2-7 and V is TRBV13, with 7 bases lining up with TRBD1. Germline loops: CDR1 PRHDT, CDR2 FYEKMQ (reference sequence). The junction had 6 bases not matched to a gene; V was cut back by 3 bases and J by 4 bases. The CDR3 consists of 14 residues. The CDR3 DNA sequence: TGTGCCAGCAGCTTCCGGGACAGATATTACGAGCAGTACTTC. Protein sequence: CASSFRDRYYEQYF.

This chain joins TRBV4-2 and TRBJ2-1; 16 bases match TRBD2. This CDR3 is 17 amino acids long. CDR1 LGHNA and CDR2 YNFKEQ come from the germline V gene. V trimming: 5 bases; J trimming: 3 bases; junction bases outside the gene matches: 4. Here the CDR3 DNA reads TGTGCCAGCAGCTTGGGACTAGCGGGGGGGATCTACAATGAGCAGTTCTTC. This sequence encodes CASSLGLAGGIYNEQFF.

The chain joins TRBV4-1 to TRBJ1-2; possibly TRBD1 for D (6 bases). V lost 9 bases and J 1 base, leaving 15 bases between the germline ends. This CDR3 is built from 14 residues. Germline CDR1 is MGHRA and CDR2 is YSYEKL. The CDR3 region has the DNA TGCGCCAGTAGGGGAAGACAGGTTAACTATGGCTACACCTTC. Its translation: CASRGRQVNYGYTF.

V usage is TRBV2 and J usage is TRBJ1-5; D may be TRBD1 (5 bases). Trimming removed 1 base from V and 7 bases from J, with 11 bases in between. CDR3 length: 14 residues. Germline V gene sequence: CDR1 SNHLY, CDR2 FYNNEI. The CDR3 here is CASSEVAGGQPQHF. DNA for the CDR3: TGTGCCAGCAGTGAAGTGGCTGGGGGGCAGCCCCAGCATTTT.